The 24 T cell receptor beta chains listed next were all sequenced from one sample in a study of spatial heterogeneity in lung cancer. Time point noted: blood at routine non-recurrence follow-up after resection. The sequenced material consisted of unsorted whole RNA from tumor, nontumor lung or frozen PBMC. TCRdb re-called the 5' RACE reads through MiXCR, storing one row per CDR3 protein. Among about 120,000 distinct CDR3 sequences listed, 10% to 15% were seen once. The input for sequencing was PBMCs, taken at follow-up. All receptors come from a male donor with early-stage non-small cell lung cancer.

The V call is TRBV15, the J call TRBJ1-1; perhaps TRBD1 as D (5 bases). The ends were cut back, 4 bases at V and 2 bases at J, with 11 bases in the middle. The CDR3 length is 14 residues. Germline loops: CDR1 LNHNV, CDR2 YYDKDF (reference sequence). The CDR3 nucleotides read TGTGCCACCAGCAAGGGGACTGGTAACACTGAAGCTTTCTTT. This gives the protein CATSKGTGNTEAFF.

The chain is built from TRBV6-5 and TRBJ1-1, with D uncertain. CDR1 is MNHEY and CDR2 is SVGAGI in the germline V gene. Trimming pared 3 bases from V and 3 bases from J, leaving 11 bases between. The CDR3 covers 14 residues. The CDR3 region has the DNA TGTGCCAGCAGTTATGGGGTTTGGGACACTGAAGCTTTCTTT. It codes for CASSYGVWDTEAFF.

This clonotype has ten or more counts. The rearrangement joins TRBV6-6 to TRBJ1-2; maybe TRBD1 (5 bases). Germline values: CDR1 MNHNY, CDR2 SVGAGI (reference sequence). The CDR3 extends over 15 amino acids. V was pared by 0 bases and J by 8 bases, with 16 bases between. DNA of the CDR3: TGTGCCAGCAGTTACTCGAACGGGGGACGAGGAGGCTACACCTTC. It encodes CASSYSNGGRGGYTF.

This chain joins TRBV20-1 and TRBJ2-7, with 9 bases lining up with TRBD1. The CDR3 is 13 amino acids. J lost 3 bases, V lost 4 bases, and 4 bases had no gene match. Germline loops: CDR1 DFQATT, CDR2 SNEGSKA (reference sequence). CDR3 DNA sequence: TGCAGTGCTACCGGGACAGGGTTCTACGAGCAGTACTTC. Amino acids: CSATGTGFYEQYF.

This clonotype appeared a few times. The chain joins TRBV5-1 to TRBJ1-2; D call uncertain. Germline V gene data show CDR1 as SGHRS and CDR2 as YFSETQ. Trimming removed 0 bases from V and 8 bases from J, with 14 bases in between. This CDR3 has 14 amino acids. This CDR3 reads CASSLGPLDRGYTF. The DNA of the CDR3 is TGCGCCAGCAGCTTGGGACCTCTGGACCGGGGCTACACCTTC.

This clonotype was seen ten or more times. The chain couples TRBV15 to TRBJ2-5; unclear D gene. Trimming pared 0 bases from V and 4 bases from J, leaving 6 bases between. The CDR3 runs to 13 residues. Germline CDR1 is LNHNV and CDR2 is YYDKDF (reference sequence). The CDR3 bases are TGTGCCACCAGCAGAGAACTGACAGAGACCCAGTACTTC. It yields the protein CATSRELTETQYF.

This clonotype has a handful of counts. The chain carries TRBV20-1 and TRBJ2-3; D is perhaps TRBD2 (5 bases). Germline loops: CDR1 DFQATT, CDR2 SNEGSKA (reference sequence). V lost 2 bases and J 5 bases, leaving 20 bases between the germline ends. The CDR3 totals 16 residues. The CDR3 loop is CSARKAPAVSKDTQYF. The CDR3 DNA sequence: TGCAGTGCTAGAAAGGCGCCAGCGGTCTCTAAAGATACGCAGTATTTT.

This sequence joins TRBV29-1 and TRBJ2-7, with a possible D match to TRBD2 (5 bases). CDR1 SQVTM and CDR2 ANQGSEA come from the germline V gene. V was cut by 7 bases and J by 0 bases, with 13 bases left in between. This CDR3 is built from 13 residues. The CDR3 coding sequence is TGCAGCGCCGTAAGCGGCAACTCCTACGAGCAGTACTTC. It codes for CSAVSGNSYEQYF.

This clonotype was counted many times. The chain employs TRBV4-1 and TRBJ1-4, with 8 bases lining up with TRBD1. The trim removed 4 bases at V and 1 base at J, leaving 5 bases unmatched. This CDR3 contains 16 residues. Germline CDR1 is MGHRA and CDR2 is YSYEKL. The CDR3 sequence: CASSPSDRGTNEKLFF. The CDR3 DNA reads TGCGCCAGCAGCCCATCTGACAGGGGAACTAATGAAAAACTGTTTTTT.

The chain joins TRBV7-8 to TRBJ2-7; perhaps TRBD1 as D (5 bases). Per germline, CDR1 SGHVS and CDR2 FQNEAQ. The V end was cut by 3 bases, the J end by 5 bases, with 11 bases between. The CDR3 sequence is 13 residues long. CDR3: CASSFRVLDEQYF. As DNA, the CDR3 is TGTGCCAGCAGCTTCAGGGTTCTGGACGAGCAGTACTTC.

The V call is TRBV5-1, the J call TRBJ2-5; TRBD2 agrees at 9 bases. CDR3 size: 15 residues. Germline values: CDR1 SGHRS, CDR2 YFSETQ. Trimming at V came to 1 base and at J to 4 bases, leaving 5 bases not matched to a gene. The DNA for the CDR3 is TGCGCCAGCAGCTTGACGGGTAGCGGGGGAGAGACCCAGTACTTC. Translating it yields CASSLTGSGGETQYF.

V is TRBV27 and J is TRBJ2-7; 8 bases line up with TRBD1. With V trimmed by 7 bases and J by 0 bases, 5 bases remained unmatched. The germline V gene has CDR1 MNHEY and CDR2 SMNVEV (reference sequence). This CDR3 has 14 residues. Here the CDR3 DNA reads TGTGCCAGCACCTGGGACAGGAGCTCCTACGAGCAGTACTTC. Protein product: CASTWDRSSYEQYF.

There are a few counts of this clonotype. V gene TRBV12-3 or TRBV12-4 combines with J gene TRBJ2-7; no clear D. V was cut by 2 bases and J by 5 bases, with 7 bases left in between. The CDR3 runs 12 residues. The CDR3 nucleotides read TGTGCCAGCAGTTTATTAGGCAACGAGCAGTACTTC. Its translation is CASSLLGNEQYF.

This rearrangement joins TRBV5-1 to TRBJ2-3; tentatively, D is TRBD2 (5 bases). Trimming pared 0 bases from V and 6 bases from J, leaving 14 bases between. Germline CDR1 and CDR2: SGHRS and YFSETQ. There are 15 residues in the CDR3. CDR3 sequence: CASSLGGAGSDTQYF. The CDR3, as DNA: TGCGCCAGCAGCTTGGGGGGAGCCGGGTCGGATACGCAGTATTTT.

This clonotype occurred a few times. The rearrangement joins TRBV4-2 to TRBJ2-3; TRBD2 matches 7 bases. The CDR3 totals 16 residues. V trimming: 1 base; J trimming: 5 bases; junction bases outside the gene matches: 9. Per germline, CDR1 LGHNA and CDR2 YNFKEQ. The CDR3: CASSQASGPRVDTQYF. The CDR3, as DNA: TGTGCCAGCAGCCAAGCTAGCGGACCGAGGGTAGATACGCAGTATTTT.

This clonotype was seen more than once but under ten times. V and J are TRBV19 and TRBJ1-5, with 7 bases fitting TRBD1. Trimming at V came to 0 bases and at J to 3 bases, leaving 5 bases not matched to a gene. The CDR3 extends over 16 amino acids. CDR1 and CDR2 (germline): LNHDA, SQIVND (reference sequence). This CDR3 is CASSIDGRGANQPQHF. The CDR3, as DNA: TGTGCCAGTAGTATAGACGGCAGGGGGGCCAATCAGCCCCAGCATTTT.

Ten or more counts support this clonotype. The chain is built from TRBV24-1 and TRBJ2-7; D might be TRBD2 (5 bases). Germline CDR1 and CDR2: KGHDR and SFDVKD. This CDR3 contains 15 residues. V gave up 5 bases and J gave up 3 bases, with 16 bases separating them. CDR3 bases: TGTGCCACCAGTGTGCACAGCCGGGGTCTCTACGAGCAGTACTTC. It translates to CATSVHSRGLYEQYF.

The table lists this clonotype with many counts. The CDR3 DNA reads TGCAGTGCTATTTCGACAGGCCTCTCCTACGAGCAGTACTTC. As protein: CSAISTGLSYEQYF. The chain couples TRBV20-1 to TRBJ2-7, with a tentative D call TRBD1 (6 bases). The CDR3 loop spans 14 amino acids. The V and J ends lost 4 bases and 0 bases respectively, with 13 bases between them. Germline-derived CDR1 and CDR2 are DFQATT and SNEGSKA (reference sequence).

This clonotype was picked up many times. The chain is built from TRBV5-1 and TRBJ2-1; 10 nucleotides match TRBD2. V lost 4 bases to trimming and J lost 5 bases; unmatched junction nucleotides: 6. Germline assignment: CDR1 SGHRS and CDR2 YFSETQ. CDR3 size: 15 residues. DNA for the CDR3: TGCGCCAGCAGCAATAGCGGGGGGCGTGACAATGAGCAGTTCTTC. This codes for CASSNSGGRDNEQFF.

This clonotype was recorded a few times. V usage is TRBV28 and J usage is TRBJ1-4; D gene unclear. The CDR3 is 14 amino acids. Trimming stripped 7 bases from V and 7 bases from J, with 16 bases between. CDR1 and CDR2 (germline): MDHEN, SYDVKM. The CDR3 region is CASTSLANREKLFF. CDR3 DNA: TGTGCCAGCACCTCCCTGGCCAATCGTGAAAAACTGTTTTTT.

This clonotype was counted a few times. The rearrangement uses TRBV6-2 or TRBV6-3 and TRBJ1-1, with 7 bases that match TRBD1. Germline loops: CDR1 MNHEY, CDR2 SVGEGT. This CDR3 is built from 13 residues. Trimming removed 4 bases from V and 8 bases from J; junction bases left unmatched: 7. CDR3 amino acids: CASSFLGTAEAFF. CDR3 sequence (DNA): TGTGCCAGCAGTTTTCTAGGGACAGCCGAAGCTTTCTTT.

In its sample, this clonotype was seen many times. CDR3 nucleotide sequence: TGTGCCAGCAGACCTCGTTTGGGGGGGCCAAGTGGCAATGAGCAGTTCTTC. This codes for CASRPRLGGPSGNEQFF. J is TRBJ2-1 and V is TRBV28, with D possibly matching TRBD2 (7 bases). The CDR3 extends over 17 amino acids. CDR1 is MDHEN, CDR2 SYDVKM, per germline. V lost 6 bases, J lost 6 bases, and 24 bases lay in between.

This clonotype appeared many times. This chain connects TRBV28 to TRBJ2-1; no reliable D call. Germline CDR1 is MDHEN and CDR2 is SYDVKM. V shed 2 bases and J shed 0 bases, with 2 bases lying between them. The CDR3 length is 13 residues. This chain's CDR3 is CASSLISYNEQFF. CDR3 DNA sequence: TGTGCCAGCAGTTTAATCTCCTACAATGAGCAGTTCTTC.

The J gene is TRBJ2-3, the V gene TRBV7-3; TRBD2 might be the D (5 bases). Trimming took 0 bases from V and 0 from J, leaving 7 bases between them. Germline-derived CDR1 and CDR2 are SGHTA and FQGTGA. This CDR3 is 15 amino acids long. DNA of the CDR3: TGTGCCAGCAGCTTAACTCGGACTAGCACAGATACGCAGTATTTT. This translates into CASSLTRTSTDTQYF.